This TCR beta chain appears in the sequencing data of a study of Graves' ophthalmopathy and Graves' hyperthyroidism. Study details: Researchers obtained peripheral blood at initial diagnosis, before any treatment had begun. Overall study findings and caveats: Detected in blood as well were most expanded thyroid clonotypes with frequency above 0.001. As the model predicted ophthalmopathy progression, it achieved a sensitivity of 70.59% and a specificity of 72.22%.

RNA transcripts were the source from which TCR beta CDR3 regions were amplified. First-round RT-PCR used HTBI primers; second-round multiplex PCR followed. TCRdb analysed the multiplex PCR reads with MiXCR anew, one entry per CDR3 protein. The table shows about half a million distinct CDR3 sequences, with 14% occurring only once. This clonotype has ten or more counts. Its matching antigen is unknown. This sequence was found in a woman in her twenties or thirties with Graves' ophthalmopathy. Sequencing was performed on blood.

CDR3 sequence (DNA): TGCAGCGTTGAACCCGGGACAGGGTTGGACATTCAGTACTTC. Amino acid sequence: CSVEPGTGLDIQYF. This sequence joins TRBV29-1 and TRBJ2-4; 9 bases are a match to TRBD1. CDR1 is SQVTM, CDR2 ANQGSEA, per germline. CDR3 size: 14 residues. The trim removed 2 bases at V and 8 bases at J, leaving 7 bases unmatched.